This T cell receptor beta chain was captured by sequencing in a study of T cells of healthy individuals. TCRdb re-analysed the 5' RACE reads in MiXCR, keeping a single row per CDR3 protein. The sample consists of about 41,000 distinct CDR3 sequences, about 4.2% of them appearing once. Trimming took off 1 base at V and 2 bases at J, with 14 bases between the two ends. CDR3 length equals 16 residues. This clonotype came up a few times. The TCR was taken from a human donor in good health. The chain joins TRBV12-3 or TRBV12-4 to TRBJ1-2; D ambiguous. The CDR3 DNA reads TGTGCCAGCAGTTTAGGTTTGGGCAGAGAAAACTATGGCTACACCTTC. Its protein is CASSLGLGRENYGYTF.